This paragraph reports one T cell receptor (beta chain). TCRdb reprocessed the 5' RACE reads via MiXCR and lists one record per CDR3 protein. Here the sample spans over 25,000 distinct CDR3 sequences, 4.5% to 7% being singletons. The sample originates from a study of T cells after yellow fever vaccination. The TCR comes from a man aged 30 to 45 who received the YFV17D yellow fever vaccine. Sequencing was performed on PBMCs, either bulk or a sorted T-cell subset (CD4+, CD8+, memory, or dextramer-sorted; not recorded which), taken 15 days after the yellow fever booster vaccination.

CDR3 region: CASSVGDLIYTGELFF. CDR3 nucleotide sequence: TGTGCCAGCAGCGTAGGGGACTTGATCTACACCGGGGAGCTGTTTTTT. The chain employs TRBV9 and TRBJ2-2, with D tentatively TRBD2 (6 bases). The germline V and J ends were trimmed by 0 bases and 3 bases, with 12 bases remaining between them. Germline V CDR1 and CDR2: SGDLS, YYNGEE. CDR3 length: 16 amino acids.